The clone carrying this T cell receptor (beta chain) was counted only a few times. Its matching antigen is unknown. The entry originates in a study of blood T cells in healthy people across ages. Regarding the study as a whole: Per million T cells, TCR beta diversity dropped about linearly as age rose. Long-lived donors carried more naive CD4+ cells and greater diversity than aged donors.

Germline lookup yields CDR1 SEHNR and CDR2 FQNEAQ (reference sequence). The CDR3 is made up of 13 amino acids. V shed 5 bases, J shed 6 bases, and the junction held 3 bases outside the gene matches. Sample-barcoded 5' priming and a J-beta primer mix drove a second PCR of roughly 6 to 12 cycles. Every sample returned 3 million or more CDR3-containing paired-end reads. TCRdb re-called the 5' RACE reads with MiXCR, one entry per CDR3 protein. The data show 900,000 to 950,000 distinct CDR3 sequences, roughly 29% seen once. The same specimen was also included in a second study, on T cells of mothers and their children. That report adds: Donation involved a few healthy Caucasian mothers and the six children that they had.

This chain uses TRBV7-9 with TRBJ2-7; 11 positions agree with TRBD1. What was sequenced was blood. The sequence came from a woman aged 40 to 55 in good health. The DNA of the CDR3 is TGTGCCAGCAGCCACGGGACAGGGGGCGAGCAGTACTTC. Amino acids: CASSHGTGGEQYF.